These T cell receptor beta chains were read from a single sample in a study of T cell changes during pregnancy in multiple sclerosis. Some clones are missing from TCRdb's copy, which holds only in-frame ones; the method was immunoSEQ multiplex PCR. The table has about 56,000 clones, about 83% seen once. Sequencing was done on a sample of peripheral blood from another person, used as feeder cells. Receptors were obtained from a human donor whose cells served as feeder cells for cultures in a pregnancy study. CDR3s include the opening cysteine and the closing phenylalanine or tryptophan. A D gene is named only where the DNA matches it firmly. Only some rows state a clone size, as once, few, many or a class for expanded clones.

v_gene	abundance	d_gene	j_gene	CDR3aa	CDR3nt
TRBV7-6	-	TRBD2	TRBJ2-1	CASSLAQQGLATYNEQFF	TGTGCCAGCAGCTTAGCCCAACAGGGACTAGCAACCTACAATGAGCAGTTCTTC
TRBV9	-	-	TRBJ1-2	CASSRSGANYGYTF	TGTGCCAGCAGCCGTTCAGGGGCGAACTATGGCTACACCTTC
TRBV4-2	once	-	TRBJ1-4	CASSLIDRGVEKLFF	TGTGCCAGCAGCCTCATCGACAGAGGGGTTGAAAAACTGTTTTTT
TRBV5-8	-	-	TRBJ1-1	CASSLRGLGTEAFF	TGTGCCAGCAGCTTGCGGGGCCTCGGCACTGAAGCTTTCTTT
TRBV7-2	-	-	TRBJ1-3	CASSLTQASGNTIYF	TGTGCCAGCAGCTTAACACAGGCCTCTGGAAACACCATATATTTT
TRBV2	-	TRBD2	TRBJ2-1	CASSEQGPSGYNEQFF	TGTGCCAGCAGTGAACAGGGGCCTAGCGGGTACAATGAGCAGTTCTTC
TRBV6-4	-	TRBD2	TRBJ2-3	CASSATSGSTDTQYF	TGTGCCAGCAGTGCTACTAGCGGGAGCACAGATACGCAGTATTTT
TRBV4-1	-	-	TRBJ1-1	CASSLHPTVNTEAFF	TGCGCCAGCAGCCTTCACCCGACAGTGAACACTGAAGCTTTCTTT
TRBV5-6	-	-	TRBJ1-2	CASSPLGQEYGYTF	TGTGCCAGCAGCCCCCTGGGTCAAGAATATGGCTACACCTTC
TRBV5-1	-	TRBD1	TRBJ1-4	CASSRQGAGANEKLFF	TGCGCCAGCAGTCGACAGGGGGCTGGAGCTAATGAAAAACTGTTTTTT
TRBV9	-	-	TRBJ2-5	CASSVGPSQATQYF	TGTGCCAGCAGCGTAGGGCCTTCCCAGGCGACCCAGTACTTC
TRBV5-1	-	-	TRBJ1-1	CASSPLPDGDTEAFF	TGCGCCAGCAGCCCCCTCCCCGACGGGGACACTGAAGCTTTCTTT
TRBV7-8	few	-	TRBJ2-4	CASSLNGMGAATKNIQYF	TGTGCCAGCAGCTTAAATGGTATGGGTGCAGCGACCAAAAACATTCAGTACTTC
TRBV7-6	-	TRBD1	TRBJ1-5	CASSPRGTGLGNQPQHF	TGTGCCAGCAGCCCCCGGGGGACAGGTCTCGGGAATCAGCCCCAGCATTTT
TRBV19	-	TRBD1	TRBJ1-1	CASSSPTGRNTEAFF	TGTGCCAGTAGTTCCCCGACAGGGAGGAACACTGAAGCTTTCTTT
TRBV28	-	TRBD1	TRBJ2-7	CASNQAGTGPSYEQYF	TGTGCCAGCAACCAAGCCGGGACAGGTCCTTCCTACGAGCAGTACTTC
TRBV5-1	-	TRBD2	TRBJ2-7	CASSLGLAGGPGEQYF	TGCGCCAGCAGCTTGGGGCTAGCGGGAGGGCCGGGCGAGCAGTACTTC
TRBV18	-	TRBD2	TRBJ2-3	CASSPDTGTSGADTQYF	TGTGCCAGCTCACCAGATACCGGGACTAGCGGAGCAGATACGCAGTATTTT
TRBV6-5	-	-	TRBJ2-5	CASSPLQGKETQYF	TGTGCCAGCAGTCCACTCCAGGGGAAGGAGACCCAGTACTTC
TRBV11-1	-	TRBD2	TRBJ2-5	CASSLGWREVQETQYF	TGTGCCAGCAGCTTAGGTTGGCGGGAGGTTCAAGAGACCCAGTACTTC
TRBV28	-	-	TRBJ1-6	CASSLSKLLHF	TGTGCCAGCAGTTTAAGTAAGCTCCTCCACTTT